This TCR beta chain was retrieved from a study of blood T cell repertoires in COVID-19. Clones were sequenced by immunoSEQ multiplex PCR, and TCRdb holds only the in-frame ones, with some missing. Of about 480,000 clones listed, 80% to 90% are singletons. The CDR3 extends over 15 amino acids. In germline, CDR1 is SGHRS, CDR2 YFSETQ. V shed 3 bases, J shed 2 bases, and the junction held 7 bases outside the gene matches. This TCR came from a man younger than 35 with COVID-19, enrolled during active disease. The V call is TRBV5-1, the J call TRBJ2-5, with TRBD1 matching 7 bases. Material for sequencing was peripheral blood. CDR3 DNA sequence: TGCGCCAGCAGCTCCTCCGGGACAGTACAAGAGACCCAGTACTTC. It specifies CASSSSGTVQETQYF.